One and the same sample provided the 3 T cell receptor beta chains below, sequenced in a study of response to subunit inactivated influenza vaccine. Each CDR3 protein is one row after TCRdb ran MiXCR on the RT-PCR reads. Among around 540,000 distinct CDR3 sequences listed, 12% were seen once. The sample here was PBMCs from blood, taken on the day of vaccination. These receptors all come from a man aged 45-65 years who received an inactivated influenza vaccine.

This clonotype occurred a few times. V and J are TRBV7-2 and TRBJ2-7; 8 bases line up with TRBD1. This CDR3 is 14 amino acids long. The germline V gene has CDR1 SGHTA and CDR2 FQGNSA. J lost 3 bases, V lost 5 bases, and 6 bases had no gene match. The CDR3 spells CASSIDRGHYEQYF. In DNA form, the CDR3 reads TGTGCCAGCAGCATTGACAGGGGACACTACGAGCAGTACTTC.

In its sample, this clonotype was seen many times. This rearrangement joins TRBV7-2 to TRBJ2-1; TRBD2 aligns across 12 bases. Germline trimming cut 1 base from V and 15 bases from J; bases unmatched to any gene: 4. Germline loops: CDR1 SGHTA, CDR2 FQGNSA. The CDR3 spans 13 residues. The CDR3 protein is CASSLGLAGDLFF. CDR3 coding DNA: TGTGCCAGCAGCTTAGGACTAGCGGGAGATTTGTTCTTC.

This clonotype was picked up many times. V is TRBV5-1 and J is TRBJ2-3; TRBD1 aligns across 10 bases. V gave up 0 bases and J gave up 4 bases; unmatched junction bases: 5. The germline gives CDR1 SGHRS, CDR2 YFSETQ. The CDR3 is 16 amino acids. CDR3 protein: CASSLGDRGAADTQYF. The CDR3 coding sequence is TGCGCCAGCAGCTTGGGGGACAGGGGAGCGGCAGATACGCAGTATTTT.